In its sample, the clone carrying this T cell receptor beta chain was seen a few times. These data belong to a study of beta chain features in type 1 diabetes. Of the isolated RNA, all was reverse transcribed, and so the sequenced material was expressed TCRB transcripts. Only in-frame clones appear in the TCRdb table, and some are missing; sequencing was by immunoSEQ multiplex PCR. The sample has over 500,000 clones; roughly 16% are singletons. The TCR originated in a man between 18 and 35 years old in good health. Sequenced sample: naive CD4+ T cells from blood.

The CDR3 DNA follows: TGTGCCAGCAGCTTAGTAGTTAGCGGGGTTGAGACGCAGTATTTT. Amino acid sequence: CASSLVVSGVETQYF. V usage is TRBV7-2 and J usage is TRBJ2-3; TRBD2 aligns across 8 bases. The germline CDR1 and CDR2 sequences are SGHTA and FQGNSA. This CDR3 contains 15 residues. The V and J ends lost 1 base and 9 bases, in that order; junction bases with no gene match: 9.